This entry concerns a single T cell receptor beta chain. As yet, its antigen is unknown. The CDR3 loop spans 15 amino acids. V gave up 2 bases and J gave up 0 bases, with 14 bases separating them. CDR1 and CDR2 from the germline V gene are SQVTM and ANQGSEA. These data are taken from a study of post-analysis software for immune sequencing data. Overall study results and limits: Controls had lower frequencies than patients of five TRBV segments, which included TRBV5-6, TRBV5-1 and TRBV20-1.

Libraries were made from TCR beta cDNA, and they carried unique molecular identifiers. TCRdb passed the PCR reads through MiXCR, listing each CDR3 protein once. Among roughly 600,000 distinct CDR3 sequences, 44% were seen once, and the ten largest hold over 1.5%. The clonotype originates from a girl between 10 and 17 years old with multiple sclerosis. The chain has TRBV29-1 and TRBJ2-7; a possible D gene is TRBD1 (6 bases). The sample taken for sequencing was blood. The CDR3 nucleotides read TGCAGCGTTGAACTTCGACAGGAAAGCTCCTACGAGCAGTACTTC. Translation gives CSVELRQESSYEQYF.